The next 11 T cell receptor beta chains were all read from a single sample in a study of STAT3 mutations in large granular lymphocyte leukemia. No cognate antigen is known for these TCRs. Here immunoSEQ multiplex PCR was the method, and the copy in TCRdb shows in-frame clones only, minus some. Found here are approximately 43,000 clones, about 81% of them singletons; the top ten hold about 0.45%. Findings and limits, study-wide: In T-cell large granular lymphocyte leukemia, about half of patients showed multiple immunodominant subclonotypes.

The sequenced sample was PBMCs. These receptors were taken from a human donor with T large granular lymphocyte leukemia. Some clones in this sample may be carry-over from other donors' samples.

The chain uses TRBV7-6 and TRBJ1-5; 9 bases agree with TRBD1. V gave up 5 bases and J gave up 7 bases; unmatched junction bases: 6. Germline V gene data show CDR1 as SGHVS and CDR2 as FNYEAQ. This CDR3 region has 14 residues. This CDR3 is CASSPNRGPQPQHF. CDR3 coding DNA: TGTGCCAGCAGCCCCAACAGGGGGCCACAGCCCCAGCATTTT.

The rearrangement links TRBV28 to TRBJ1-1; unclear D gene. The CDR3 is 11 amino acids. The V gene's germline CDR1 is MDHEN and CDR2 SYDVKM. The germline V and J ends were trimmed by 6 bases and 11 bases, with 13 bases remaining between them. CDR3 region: CASRGKPEAFF. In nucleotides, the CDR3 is TGTGCCAGCAGGGGCAAGCCGGAGGCTTTCTTT.

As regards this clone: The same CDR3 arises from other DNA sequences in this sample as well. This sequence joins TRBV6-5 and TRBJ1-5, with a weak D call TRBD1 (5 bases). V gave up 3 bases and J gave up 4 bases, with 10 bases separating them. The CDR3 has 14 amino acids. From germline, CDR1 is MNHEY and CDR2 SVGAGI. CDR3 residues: CASSYGQGNQPQHF. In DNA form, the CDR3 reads TGTGCCAGCAGTTATGGGCAGGGAAATCAGCCCCAGCATTTT.

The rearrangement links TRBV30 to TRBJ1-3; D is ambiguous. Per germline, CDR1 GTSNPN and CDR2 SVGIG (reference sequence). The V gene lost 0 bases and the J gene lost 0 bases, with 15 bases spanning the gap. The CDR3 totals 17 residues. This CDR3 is CAWSVLRRDVSGNTIYF. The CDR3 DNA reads TGTGCCTGGAGTGTCCTTCGGCGAGATGTCTCTGGAAACACCATATATTTT. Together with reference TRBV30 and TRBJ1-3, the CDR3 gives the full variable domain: SQTIHQWPATLVQPVGSPLSLECTVEGTSNPNLYWYRQAAGRGLQLLFYSVGIGQISSEVPQNLSASRPQDRQFILSSKKLLLSDSGFYLCAWSVLRRDVSGNTIYFGEGSWLTVV.

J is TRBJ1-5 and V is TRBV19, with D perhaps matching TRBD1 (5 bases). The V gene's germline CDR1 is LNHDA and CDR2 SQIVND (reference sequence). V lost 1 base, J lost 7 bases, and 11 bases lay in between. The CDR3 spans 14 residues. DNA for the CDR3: TGTGCCAGTAGTATAGGGGGGGTAGGACAGCCCCAGCATTTT. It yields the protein CASSIGGVGQPQHF.

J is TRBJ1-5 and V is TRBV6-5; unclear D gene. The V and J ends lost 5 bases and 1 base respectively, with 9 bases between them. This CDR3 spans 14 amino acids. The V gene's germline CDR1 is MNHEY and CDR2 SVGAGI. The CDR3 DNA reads TGTGCCAGCAGTGCAGGACGGAGCAATCAGCCCCAGCATTTT. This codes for CASSAGRSNQPQHF.

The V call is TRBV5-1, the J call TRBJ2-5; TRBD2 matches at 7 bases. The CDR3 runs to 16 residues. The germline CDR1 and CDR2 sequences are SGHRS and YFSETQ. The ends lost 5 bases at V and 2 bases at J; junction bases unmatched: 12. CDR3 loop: CASRDLAESKQETQYF. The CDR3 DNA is TGCGCCAGCAGAGATCTAGCGGAGTCTAAACAAGAGACCCAGTACTTC.

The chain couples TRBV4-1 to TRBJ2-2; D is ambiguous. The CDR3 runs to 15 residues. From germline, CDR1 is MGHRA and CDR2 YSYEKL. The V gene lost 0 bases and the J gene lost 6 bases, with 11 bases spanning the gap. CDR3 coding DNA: TGCGCCAGCAGCCAAGAAGGGCCTTCCGCCGGGGAGCTGTTTTTT. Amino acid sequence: CASSQEGPSAGELFF.

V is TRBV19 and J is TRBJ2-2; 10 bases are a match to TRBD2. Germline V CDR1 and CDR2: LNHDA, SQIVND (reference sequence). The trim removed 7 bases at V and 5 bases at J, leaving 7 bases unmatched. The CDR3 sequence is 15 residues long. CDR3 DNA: TGTGCCAGTACCCCTAGCGGGGGTTCGACCGGGGAGCTGTTTTTT. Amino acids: CASTPSGGSTGELFF.

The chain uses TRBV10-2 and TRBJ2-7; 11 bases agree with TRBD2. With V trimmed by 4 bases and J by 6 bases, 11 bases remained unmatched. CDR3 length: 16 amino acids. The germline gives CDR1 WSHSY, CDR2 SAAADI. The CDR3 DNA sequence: TGCGCCAGCAGTGCCCTAGCGGGGGGCCCTGGGCTCGAGCAGTACGTC. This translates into CASSALAGGPGLEQYV.

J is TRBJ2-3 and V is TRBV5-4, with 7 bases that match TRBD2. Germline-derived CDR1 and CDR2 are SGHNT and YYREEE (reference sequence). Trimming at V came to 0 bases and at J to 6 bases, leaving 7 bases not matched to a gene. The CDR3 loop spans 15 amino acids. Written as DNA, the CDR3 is TGTGCCAGCAGCTTGGCAAGCGGGAACGATGATACGCAGTATTTT. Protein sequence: CASSLASGNDDTQYF.